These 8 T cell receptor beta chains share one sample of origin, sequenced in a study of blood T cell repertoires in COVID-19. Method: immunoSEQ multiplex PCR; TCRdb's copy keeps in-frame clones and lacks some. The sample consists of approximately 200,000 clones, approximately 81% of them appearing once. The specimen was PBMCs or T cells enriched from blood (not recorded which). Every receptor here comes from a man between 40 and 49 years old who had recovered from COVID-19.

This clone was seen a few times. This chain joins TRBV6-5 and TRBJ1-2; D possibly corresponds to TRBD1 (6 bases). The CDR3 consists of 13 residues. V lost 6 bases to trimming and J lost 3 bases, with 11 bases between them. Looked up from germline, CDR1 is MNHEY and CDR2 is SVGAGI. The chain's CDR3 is CASRRPGDYGYTF. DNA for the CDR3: TGTGCCAGCAGGAGACCAGGGGACTATGGCTACACCTTC.

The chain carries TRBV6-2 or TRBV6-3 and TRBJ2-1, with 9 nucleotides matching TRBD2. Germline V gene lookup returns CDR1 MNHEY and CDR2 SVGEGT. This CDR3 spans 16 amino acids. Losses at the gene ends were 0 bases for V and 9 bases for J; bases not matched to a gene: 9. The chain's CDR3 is CASSYSGASGKVEQFF. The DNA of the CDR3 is TGTGCCAGCAGTTACTCGGGGGCTAGCGGGAAGGTTGAGCAGTTCTTC.

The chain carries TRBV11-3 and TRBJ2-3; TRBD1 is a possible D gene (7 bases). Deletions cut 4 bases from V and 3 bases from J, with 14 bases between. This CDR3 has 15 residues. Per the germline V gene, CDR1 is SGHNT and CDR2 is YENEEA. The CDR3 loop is CASSYRQGGTDTQYF. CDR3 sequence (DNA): TGTGCCAGCAGCTACCGACAGGGAGGAACAGATACGCAGTATTTT. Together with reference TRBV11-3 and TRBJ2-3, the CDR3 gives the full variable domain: EAGVVQSPRYKIIEKKQPVAFWCNPISGHNTLYWYLQNLGQGPELLIRYENEEAVDDSQLPKDRFSAERLKGVDSTLKIQPAELGDSAVYLCASSYRQGGTDTQYFGPGTRLTVL.

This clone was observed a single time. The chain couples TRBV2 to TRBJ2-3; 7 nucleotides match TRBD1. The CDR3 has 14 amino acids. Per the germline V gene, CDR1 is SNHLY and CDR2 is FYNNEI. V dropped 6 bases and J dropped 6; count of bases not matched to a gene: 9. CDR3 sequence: CASRPGQSADTQYF. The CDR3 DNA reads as TGTGCCAGCAGACCGGGACAGTCAGCGGATACGCAGTATTTT.

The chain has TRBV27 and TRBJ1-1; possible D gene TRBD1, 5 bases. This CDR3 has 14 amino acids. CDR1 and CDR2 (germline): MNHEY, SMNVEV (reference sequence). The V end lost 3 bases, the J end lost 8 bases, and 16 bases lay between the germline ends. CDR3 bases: TGTGCCAGCAGTTTCGACAGCGCTGGGGGGGAAGCTTTCTTT. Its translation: CASSFDSAGGEAFF.

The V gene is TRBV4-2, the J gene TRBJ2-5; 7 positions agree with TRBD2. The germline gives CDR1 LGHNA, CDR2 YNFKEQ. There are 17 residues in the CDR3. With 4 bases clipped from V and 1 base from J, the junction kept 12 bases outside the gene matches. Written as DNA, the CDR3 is TGTGCCAGCAGCCCGTCAGCGGGACCGCATTCCCAAGAGACCCAGTACTTC. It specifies CASSPSAGPHSQETQYF.

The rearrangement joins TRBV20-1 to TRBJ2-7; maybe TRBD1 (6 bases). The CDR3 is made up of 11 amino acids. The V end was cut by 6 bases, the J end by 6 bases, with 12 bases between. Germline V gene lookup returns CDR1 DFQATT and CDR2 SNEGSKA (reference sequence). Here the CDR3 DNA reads TGCAGTGCCAAACAGGGTGGCGAGCAGTACTTC. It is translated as CSAKQGGEQYF.

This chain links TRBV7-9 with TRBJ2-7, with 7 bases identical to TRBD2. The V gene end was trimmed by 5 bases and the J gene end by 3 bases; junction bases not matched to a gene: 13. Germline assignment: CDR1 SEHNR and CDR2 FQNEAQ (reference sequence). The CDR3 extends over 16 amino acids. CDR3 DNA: TGTGCCAGCAGCCCAGGACCGGGGGAGGGGCGCTACGAGCAGTACTTC. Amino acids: CASSPGPGEGRYEQYF.